Listed here are 28 T cell receptor beta chains from one sample, sequenced in a study of OX40 agonist ivuxolimab in advanced cancers. The library was produced with the immunoSEQ multiplex PCR assay. TCRdb stores this immuneACCESS table with in-frame sequences only. Part of the clones is absent; in the studies checked, under half of the shortfall reflects unresolved V genes, and no reason is known for the rest. In all, the sample holds some 80,000 clones, and 65% to 90% of those were seen once. The ten largest make up approximately 2% of the sample. Source: CD4+ or CD8+ T cells sorted from blood, taken in a trial of the OX40 agonist ivuxolimab. These receptor sequences come from an adult with an advanced solid tumor such as melanoma, head and neck, liver or kidney cancer.

V and J are TRBV9 and TRBJ1-1; D unresolved. V was trimmed by 2 bases and J by 6 bases, leaving 17 bases between them. CDR3 length: 15 amino acids. Germline V gene data show CDR1 as SGDLS and CDR2 as YYNGEE. The CDR3: CASSVFNPPDAEAFF. CDR3 bases: TGTGCCAGCAGCGTTTTTAATCCCCCGGACGCTGAAGCTTTCTTT.

V usage is TRBV7-2 and J usage is TRBJ1-4; D remains ambiguous. Per the germline V gene, CDR1 is SGHTA and CDR2 is FQGNSA. Trimming removed 4 bases at V and 8 bases at J, with 11 bases between. The length of the CDR3 is 13 residues. The CDR3 bases are TGTGCCAGCAGCTCAGTGGGAGGGGAAAAACTGTTTTTT. Its translation: CASSSVGGEKLFF.

The chain couples TRBV6-5 to TRBJ2-7; perhaps TRBD1 as D (6 bases). The V end was cut by 2 bases, the J end by 1 base, with 12 bases between. This CDR3 spans 15 amino acids. Germline CDR1 MNHEY, CDR2 SVGAGI. CDR3 sequence reads: CASSYTFGQSYEQYF. The CDR3 DNA reads TGTGCCAGCAGTTACACGTTCGGACAGTCCTACGAGCAGTACTTC.

The CDR3 loop is CASSLAGRARDEKLFF. For the CDR3, the DNA is TGTGCCAGCAGCTTGGCGGGCAGGGCGAGGGATGAAAAACTGTTTTTT. The V call is TRBV5-6, the J call TRBJ1-4; tentative D call: TRBD1 (5 bases). Germline lookup yields CDR1 SGHDT and CDR2 YYEEEE. V was shortened by 0 bases and J by 6 bases, with 15 bases between the two germline ends. The CDR3 loop spans 16 amino acids.

J is TRBJ2-3 and V is TRBV7-2, with 14 bases matching TRBD2. Germline values: CDR1 SGHTA, CDR2 FQGNSA. This CDR3 has 16 residues. Trimming at V came to 5 bases and at J to 5 bases, leaving 6 bases not matched to a gene. The CDR3 loop reads CASSIGLAGGLDTQYF. DNA of the CDR3: TGTGCCAGCAGCATCGGACTAGCGGGGGGACTAGATACGCAGTATTTT.

The V gene is TRBV29-1, the J gene TRBJ2-7; D is unresolved. CDR1 SQVTM and CDR2 ANQGSEA come from the germline V gene. The germline V and J ends were trimmed by 6 bases and 3 bases, with 12 bases remaining between them. The CDR3 contains 12 residues. As DNA, the CDR3 is TGCAGCGTCTCCAGGACGGACTACGAGCAGTACTTC. This gives the protein CSVSRTDYEQYF.

The chain couples TRBV11-2 to TRBJ1-2, with 7 bases that match TRBD1. This CDR3 has 19 amino acids. Germline V gene sequence: CDR1 SGHAT, CDR2 FQNNGV. V shed 1 base, J shed 4 bases, and the junction held 18 bases outside the gene matches. CDR3 sequence: CASSLVLPPFLTGRYGYTF. DNA of the CDR3: TGTGCCAGCAGCTTAGTCCTTCCCCCGTTCCTGACAGGGCGCTATGGCTACACCTTC.

This chain connects TRBV7-9 to TRBJ1-2; possible D gene TRBD1, 5 bases. CDR1 is SEHNR, CDR2 FQNEAQ, per germline (reference sequence). V was pared by 1 base and J by 4 bases, with 10 bases between. CDR3 size: 14 residues. The CDR3 sequence is CASSLEGRGYGYTF. The CDR3 DNA follows: TGTGCCAGCAGCTTAGAGGGGCGCGGCTATGGCTACACCTTC.

V usage is TRBV2 and J usage is TRBJ2-7, with D possibly matching TRBD2 (6 bases). Germline lookup yields CDR1 SNHLY and CDR2 FYNNEI. V dropped 6 bases and J dropped 9 bases, with 21 bases sitting between them. The CDR3 sequence is 14 residues long. The CDR3 loop is CASRPFQAVGGQYF. CDR3 DNA sequence: TGTGCCAGCAGACCATTTCAGGCCGTGGGGGGGCAGTACTTC.

CDR3 in amino acids: CASSEAGGNQPQHF. CDR3 DNA: TGTGCCAGCAGTGAAGCGGGGGGAAATCAGCCCCAGCATTTT. This sequence joins TRBV6-1 and TRBJ1-5, with D maybe TRBD1 (5 bases). V dropped 0 bases and J dropped 4 bases, with 7 bases sitting between them. This CDR3 spans 14 amino acids. CDR1 and CDR2 from the germline V gene are MNHNS and SASEGT.

This sequence joins TRBV2 and TRBJ1-5; D perhaps matches TRBD1 (6 bases). Germline assignment: CDR1 SNHLY and CDR2 FYNNEI. The length of the CDR3 is 16 residues. Trimming took off 3 bases at V and 6 bases at J, with 18 bases between the two ends. Written as DNA, the CDR3 is TGTGCCAGCAGTGATAGGTTGGGGGGCGCGGTTCAGCCCCAGCATTTT. It translates to CASSDRLGGAVQPQHF.

This chain uses TRBV27 with TRBJ2-1; D possibly corresponds to TRBD1 (6 bases). V lost 2 bases to trimming and J lost 10 bases, with 6 bases between them. Germline loops: CDR1 MNHEY, CDR2 SMNVEV (reference sequence). The CDR3 is 11 residues long. The CDR3 nucleotides read TGTGCCAGCAGTTTAAGGGGGGAGCAGTTCTTC. The encoded protein is CASSLRGEQFF.

This chain uses TRBV14 with TRBJ2-7, with D unresolved. Trimming removed 2 bases at V and 6 bases at J, with 5 bases between. The CDR3 covers 11 residues. Germline-derived CDR1 and CDR2 are SGHDN and FVKESK. The CDR3 loop reads CASSQSPEQYF. CDR3 sequence (DNA): TGTGCCAGCAGCCAAAGCCCCGAGCAGTACTTC.

The rearrangement uses TRBV7-9 and TRBJ2-5; TRBD2 aligns across 8 bases. The trim removed 1 base at V and 5 bases at J, leaving 9 bases unmatched. Germline V CDR1 and CDR2: SEHNR, FQNEAQ (reference sequence). The CDR3 length is 16 residues. CDR3 in amino acids: CASSLEYGGAAETQYF. The CDR3 region has the DNA TGTGCCAGCAGCTTAGAATACGGGGGGGCGGCGGAGACCCAGTACTTC.

The CDR3 is CASSPLIGTVSGNTIYF. For the CDR3, the DNA is TGTGCCAGCTCACCACTAATCGGGACGGTGTCGGGAAACACCATATATTTT. The gene calls are TRBV18 and TRBJ1-3; tentative D call: TRBD1 (5 bases). The CDR3 totals 17 residues. V lost 1 base and J lost 4, with 17 bases in between. Germline V CDR1 and CDR2: KGHSH, LQKENI.

The rearrangement links TRBV5-4 to TRBJ2-7; TRBD2 might be the D (6 bases). There are 14 residues in the CDR3. CDR1 is SGHNT and CDR2 is YYREEE in the germline V gene (reference sequence). V gave up 4 bases and J gave up 5 bases, with 16 bases separating them. This CDR3 is CASSIGGIGHEQYF. CDR3 in DNA: TGTGCCAGCAGCATAGGAGGGATCGGCCACGAGCAGTACTTC.

There are a few counts of this clone. This rearrangement joins TRBV4-3 to TRBJ1-6, with 10 bases aligning to TRBD1. The CDR3 is 15 residues long. V lost 4 bases and J lost 8; bases outside the gene matches: 5. Germline V lookup: CDR1 LGHNA, CDR2 YSLEER. CDR3 protein: CASSRTGTGDSPLHF. CDR3 nucleotide sequence: TGCGCCAGCAGCCGGACCGGGACAGGGGATTCACCCCTCCACTTT.

CDR3 DNA sequence: TGTGCCAGCAGTTCCGGACAGGGGACGGAGGGCTACACCTTC. This translates into CASSSGQGTEGYTF. J is TRBJ1-2 and V is TRBV28, with 9 nucleotides matching TRBD1. The CDR3 extends over 14 amino acids. The germline V gene encodes CDR1 MDHEN and CDR2 SYDVKM. The ends lost 4 bases at V and 8 bases at J; junction bases unmatched: 8.

The chain uses TRBV5-1 and TRBJ2-7, with 10 bases fitting TRBD1. The CDR3 runs 15 residues. The ends lost 4 bases at V and 3 bases at J; junction bases unmatched: 7. Germline CDR1 SGHRS, CDR2 YFSETQ. CDR3 DNA: TGCGCCAGCAGCCAGACGGGACAGGGGATCTACGAGCAGTACTTC. Translated, it gives CASSQTGQGIYEQYF.

V usage is TRBV4-3 and J usage is TRBJ1-3; the D is unclear. The CDR3 spans 16 residues. Trimming took 1 base from V and 0 from J, leaving 10 bases between them. Germline-derived CDR1 and CDR2 are LGHNA and YSLEER. CDR3 amino acids: CASSQASFGSGNTIYF. In nucleotides, the CDR3 is TGCGCCAGCAGCCAAGCCAGTTTCGGCTCTGGAAACACCATATATTTT.

The J gene is TRBJ2-6, the V gene TRBV18; D perhaps matches TRBD1 (6 bases). The ends were cut back, 2 bases at V and 0 bases at J, with 14 bases in the middle. Germline lookup yields CDR1 KGHSH and CDR2 LQKENI. The length of the CDR3 is 18 residues. CDR3: CASSPSKGDISGANVLTF. CDR3 bases: TGTGCCAGCTCACCAAGTAAGGGGGACATCTCTGGGGCCAACGTCCTGACTTTC.

The rearrangement joins TRBV5-4 to TRBJ2-1; TRBD2 agrees at 11 bases. This CDR3 spans 16 amino acids. V was clipped by 7 bases and J by 3 bases; unmatched bases: 9. Germline lookup yields CDR1 SGHNT and CDR2 YYREEE (reference sequence). In nucleotides, the CDR3 is TGTGCCAGCCTGACCAGTAGCGGGGGGGACTACAATGAGCAGTTCTTC. Amino acids: CASLTSSGGDYNEQFF.

The genes are TRBV6-5 and TRBJ2-1; perhaps D is TRBD1 or TRBD2 (5 bases each). Germline V CDR1 and CDR2: MNHEY, SVGAGI. V lost 5 bases and J 0 bases, leaving 11 bases between the germline ends. This CDR3 has 15 residues. The CDR3 sequence is CASSNGASSYNEQFF. CDR3 nucleotide sequence: TGTGCCAGCAGTAACGGGGCCAGCTCCTACAATGAGCAGTTCTTC.

This chain connects TRBV18 to TRBJ1-5, with 9 bases fitting TRBD1. This CDR3 contains 16 residues. Germline V gives CDR1 KGHSH, CDR2 LQKENI. V was clipped by 6 bases and J by 1 base; unmatched bases: 7. CDR3 sequence (DNA): TGTGCCAGCTCGTCAGCCGGGACAGGGAGCAATCAGCCCCAGCATTTT. Translation gives CASSSAGTGSNQPQHF.

Only one count was recorded for this clone. The chain uses TRBV2 and TRBJ2-3, with D possibly being TRBD2 (5 bases). V lost 5 bases to trimming and J lost 4 bases, with 22 bases between them. CDR3 size: 17 residues. Germline assignment: CDR1 SNHLY and CDR2 FYNNEI. Here the CDR3 reads CASSQSPRGHGPDTQYF. CDR3 in DNA: TGTGCCAGCAGTCAATCCCCCCGAGGGCACGGACCAGATACGCAGTATTTT. Together with reference TRBV2 and TRBJ2-3, the CDR3 gives the full variable domain: EPEVTQTPSHQVTQMGQEVILRCVPISNHLYFYWYRQILGQKVEFLVSFYNNEISEKSEIFDDQFSVERPDGSNFTLKIRSTKLEDSAMYFCASSQSPRGHGPDTQYFGPGTRLTVL.

V and J are TRBV29-1 and TRBJ1-2, with 7 bases aligning to TRBD1. CDR1 is SQVTM and CDR2 is ANQGSEA in the germline V gene. The CDR3 runs 13 residues. The V and J ends lost 4 bases and 7 bases, in that order; junction bases with no gene match: 9. The CDR3 DNA follows: TGCAGCGTTGGGGAGGGGGCGCGAAGTGGCTACACCTTC. It yields the protein CSVGEGARSGYTF.

This clone was seen only once. This chain uses TRBV7-8 with TRBJ1-1; tentatively, D is TRBD1 (5 bases). Germline CDR1 SGHVS, CDR2 FQNEAQ. The CDR3 extends over 16 amino acids. The V and J ends lost 4 bases and 3 bases respectively, with 18 bases between them. CDR3 region: CASSSLGGGAYTEAFF. CDR3 nucleotides: TGTGCCAGCAGCTCTCTCGGAGGAGGGGCGTACACTGAAGCTTTCTTT.

CDR3 sequence: CASSRGRISGNTIYF. The CDR3 DNA reads TGTGCCAGCAGCCGGGGACGGATCTCTGGAAACACCATATATTTT. J is TRBJ1-3 and V is TRBV6-5; a weak D match, TRBD1 (5 bases). V was trimmed by 6 bases and J by 0 bases, leaving 12 bases between them. The CDR3 sequence is 15 residues long. The V gene's germline CDR1 is MNHEY and CDR2 SVGAGI.